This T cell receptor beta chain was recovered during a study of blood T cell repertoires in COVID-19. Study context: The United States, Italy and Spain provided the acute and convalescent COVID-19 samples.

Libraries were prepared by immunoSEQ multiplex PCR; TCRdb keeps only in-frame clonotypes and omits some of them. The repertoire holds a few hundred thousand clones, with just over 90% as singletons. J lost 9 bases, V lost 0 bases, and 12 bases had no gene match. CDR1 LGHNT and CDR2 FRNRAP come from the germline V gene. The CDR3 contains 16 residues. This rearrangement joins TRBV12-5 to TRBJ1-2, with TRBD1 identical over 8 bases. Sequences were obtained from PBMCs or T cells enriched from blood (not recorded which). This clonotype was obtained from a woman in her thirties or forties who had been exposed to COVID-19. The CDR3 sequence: CASGLVLGKDRDRYTF. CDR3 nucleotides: TGTGCTAGTGGTTTGGTACTGGGTAAGGACAGGGACCGCTACACCTTC. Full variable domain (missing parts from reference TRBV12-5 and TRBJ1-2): DARVTQTPRHKVTEMGQEVTMRCQPILGHNTVFWYRQTMMQGLELLAYFRNRAPLDDSGMPKDRFSAEMPDATLATLKIQPSEPRDSAVYFCASGLVLGKDRDRYTFGSGTRLTVV.